This is a list of T cell receptor beta chains from one sample in a study of metastatic and nonmetastatic thyroid tumors. TCRdb recomputed clones from the PCR reads via MiXCR. The data contain some 54,000 clones, about a sixth of them singletons. Sequencing input: blood. Every receptor here comes from a female donor with papillary thyroid cancer or a benign thyroid nodule (not recorded which). Some clones in this sample may be carry-over from other donors' samples. Both conserved end residues are part of each CDR3. D genes are given only for firm matches. Clone size appears in some rows only: once, few, many, or a class for an expanded clone.

j_gene	abundance	v_gene	d_gene	CDR3nt	CDR3aa
TRBJ2-7	.	TRBV18	.	TGTGCCAGCTCACCACCCAGCGCGCGGGAGCAGTACTTC	CASSPPSAREQYF
TRBJ2-1	many	TRBV7-9	TRBD2	TGTGCCAGCAGCCCTAGGACTAGCGGGAGCGGCGAGCAGTTCTTC	CASSPRTSGSGEQFF
TRBJ2-3	many	TRBV2	.	TGTGCCAGCTTAACCGGGACTTTAGTATGGTTGGGTACGCAGTATTTT	CASLTGTLVWLGTQYF
TRBJ1-1	many	TRBV27	.	TGTGCCAGCACCGAAACCCAGGGATCCACTGAAGCTTTCTTT	CASTETQGSTEAFF
TRBJ2-1	many	TRBV27	.	TGTGCCAGCAGTTCCCACTCCTACAATGAGCAGTTCTTC	CASSSHSYNEQFF
TRBJ1-2	many	TRBV29-1	TRBD1	TGCAGCGCCTTGGACAGGGGGCAAAATGGCTACACCTTC	CSALDRGQNGYTF
TRBJ1-1	many	TRBV18	.	TGTGCCAGCTCACAAATGAACACTGAAGCTTTCTTT	CASSQMNTEAFF
TRBJ2-3	many	TRBV6-1	TRBD2	TGTGCCACGACTAGCGGGATCGGCACAGATACGCAGTATTTT	CATTSGIGTDTQYF
TRBJ2-1	many	TRBV6-1	TRBD1	TGTGCCAGCAGTCCTAGGGGGCAGGCATACAATGAGCAGTTCTTC	CASSPRGQAYNEQFF
TRBJ2-7	few	TRBV28	.	TGTGCCAGCATTTTCGCGACACGGTGGAGCTCCTACGAGCAGTACTTC	CASIFATRWSSYEQYF
TRBJ2-7	once	TRBV5-8	.	TGTGCCAGCAGCTTGGGACAGGCCTCGTACGAGCGGTACTTC	CASSLGQASYERYF
TRBJ1-4	many	TRBV20-1	.	TGCAGTGCTAGAGATCAAGACATGGGGACTAATGAAAAACTGTTTTTT	CSARDQDMGTNEKLFF
TRBJ2-2	many	TRBV28	TRBD2	TGTGCCAGCAGTTTATCGGTTAGCGGGAGGGTCGGGGAGCTGTTTTTT	CASSLSVSGRVGELFF
TRBJ1-6	many	TRBV13	.	TGTGCCAGCAGCGGGACCTCAGTAGGTTCACCCCTCCACTTT	CASSGTSVGSPLHF
TRBJ1-5	few	TRBV28	.	TGTGCCAGCAGTCCGGGTAGTGTGCTGCCCCAGCATTTT	CASSPGSVLPQHF
TRBJ2-2	once	TRBV11-1	TRBD1	TGTGCCAGCAGCTCACAAGGGACAGTGAACACAGGGGAGCTGTTTTTT	CASSSQGTVNTGELFF
TRBJ2-2	.	TRBV7-3	TRBD2	TGTGCCATCATCTTAATAGGCGGACTAGCGGGAGCGAACACCGGGGAGCTGTTTTTT	CAIILIGGLAGANTGELFF
TRBJ2-3	many	TRBV7-4	TRBD2	TGTGCCACTTCCCTCGGACTAGCGGGAGGCCGCGCTATGTCAGATACGCAGTATTTT	CATSLGLAGGRAMSDTQYF
TRBJ1-5	.	TRBV11-1	.	TGTGCCAGCAGCTCAGCGTACACAGGCAACAATCAGCCCCAGCATTTT	CASSSAYTGNNQPQHF
TRBJ2-5	many	TRBV6-5	TRBD1	TGTGCCAGCAGTTACAATACAGGGGGCGCAGGGACCCAGTACTTC	CASSYNTGGAGTQYF
TRBJ2-7	medium-sized	TRBV6-2/TRBV6-3	TRBD2	TGTGCCAGCAGCCTGAGCGGGAGCTACGAGCAGTACTTC	CASSLSGSYEQYF
TRBJ1-2	many	TRBV6-2/TRBV6-3	.	TGTGCCAGCAGTGCCTCAACTAACTATGGCTACACCTTC	CASSASTNYGYTF
TRBJ2-2	once	TRBV7-9	.	TGTGCCACCTATAGACGGGAGAACACCGGGGAGCTGTTTTTT	CATYRRENTGELFF
TRBJ1-6	many	TRBV13	.	TGTGCCAGCAGCCTAATAGGTTCACCCCTCCACTTT	CASSLIGSPLHF
TRBJ2-3	many	TRBV18	.	TGTGCCAGCTCACCAGGACCGGATAGCACAGATACGCAGTATTTT	CASSPGPDSTDTQYF
TRBJ2-6	many	TRBV9	.	TGTGCCAGCAGCCGACATCCCTCTGGGGCCAACGTCCTGACTTTC	CASSRHPSGANVLTF
TRBJ1-5	many	TRBV5-1	TRBD1	TGCGCCAGCAGCCCGGGGACAGGGCATCAGCCCCAGCATTTT	CASSPGTGHQPQHF
TRBJ1-1	.	TRBV6-1	.	TGTGCCAGCAGTGATGGGGTCACAGAGAACACTGAAGCTTTCTTT	CASSDGVTENTEAFF
TRBJ2-7	.	TRBV5-4	.	TGTGCCAGCAGCTTGGGGACTGGGAGCTCCTACGAGCAGTACTTC	CASSLGTGSSYEQYF
TRBJ1-2	many	TRBV18	.	TGTGCCAGCTCACCACGCGGCCATCCCGACTATGGCTACACCTTC	CASSPRGHPDYGYTF
TRBJ1-2	few	TRBV7-8	.	TGTGCCAGCAGCTTAGGGGTGCGGGGGGCGATGGGTGTTAATGGCTACACCTTC	CASSLGVRGAMGVNGYTF
TRBJ1-3	many	TRBV28	.	TGTGCCAGCAGCCCAATAGGCAGGGGAGAGACAGGAGAAAACACCATATATTTT	CASSPIGRGETGENTIYF
TRBJ2-1	many	TRBV7-3	TRBD2	TGTGCCAGCGGTAGCGGGGAAGCCCATGAGCAGTTCTTC	CASGSGEAHEQFF
TRBJ2-1	many	TRBV6-5	TRBD2	TGTGCCAGCAAGCCAGGGGGGTGGGGTAGCGGGAGACATGGCGATGAGCAGTTCTTC	CASKPGGWGSGRHGDEQFF
TRBJ2-7	few	TRBV6-1	TRBD2	TGTGCCAGCAGTGTCGGACTAGTTGCCTCCTACGAGCAGTACTTC	CASSVGLVASYEQYF
TRBJ2-7	few	TRBV6-1	.	TGTGCCAGCAGTGAAGGTATCGGGCGCACATCCTACGAGCCGTACTTC	CASSEGIGRTSYEPYF
TRBJ2-7	.	TRBV13	TRBD1	TGTGCCAGCAGCTCACGGGACAGTGGGCTGATGAAGCAGTACTTC	CASSSRDSGLMKQYF
TRBJ2-7	many	TRBV20-1	TRBD2	TGCAGTGCTTCCGGACTAGCGGGAGCTCAAAAGTACGAGCAGTACTTC	CSASGLAGAQKYEQYF